The 4 T cell receptor beta chains in this list originate from one sample, sequenced in a study of cytomegalovirus exposure and HLA in healthy donors. Primers: 60 Vbeta forward and 13 Jbeta reverse. Profiled with immunoSEQ multiplex PCR; TCRdb holds only in-frame clones, not every one. In the table there are some 140,000 clones, roughly three quarters of which are singletons. Sequencing was done on a sample of PBMCs. The receptors were gathered from a man in his forties in good health and CMV-seronegative.

The chain joins TRBV11-1 to TRBJ2-7; possibly TRBD1 for D (6 bases). The CDR3 totals 12 residues. Trimming left V 5 bases short and J 4 bases short, with 9 bases between. Germline lookup yields CDR1 SGHAT and CDR2 FQDESV (reference sequence). For the CDR3, the DNA is TGTGCCAGCAGCCGTACAGGGTACGAGCAGTACTTC. As protein: CASSRTGYEQYF.

CDR3 residues: CAISEGGRGPNTEAFF. CDR3 nucleotide sequence: TGTGCCATCAGTGAGGGGGGCAGGGGGCCTAACACTGAAGCTTTCTTT. V usage is TRBV10-3 and J usage is TRBJ1-1, with 8 bases lining up with TRBD1. CDR3 length equals 16 residues. Per the germline V gene, CDR1 is ENHRY and CDR2 is SYGVKD. Trimming took 2 bases from V and 2 from J; bases not matched to a gene: 7.

The CDR3 coding sequence is TGCGCCAGCAGCCAAGATTTACGGCAGGGGATCTTCGATGGCTACACCTTC. Translation gives CASSQDLRQGIFDGYTF. V and J are TRBV4-3 and TRBJ1-2; a possible D gene is TRBD1 (6 bases). This CDR3 region has 17 residues. Trimming took 0 bases from V and 6 from J, leaving 20 bases between them. The germline CDR1 and CDR2 sequences are LGHNA and YSLEER.

Turning to this clone: The sample carries other DNA sequences with the same CDR3. The rearrangement uses TRBV5-1 and TRBJ1-4; 7 bases agree with TRBD1. The J segment lost 0 bases and the V segment lost 4 bases, leaving 3 bases of the junction unmatched. This CDR3 is built from 15 residues. Germline V gene data show CDR1 as SGHRS and CDR2 as YFSETQ. The CDR3 region has the DNA TGCGCCAGCAGCAGAGACAGGGCAACTAATGAAAAACTGTTTTTT. Residues: CASSRDRATNEKLFF.